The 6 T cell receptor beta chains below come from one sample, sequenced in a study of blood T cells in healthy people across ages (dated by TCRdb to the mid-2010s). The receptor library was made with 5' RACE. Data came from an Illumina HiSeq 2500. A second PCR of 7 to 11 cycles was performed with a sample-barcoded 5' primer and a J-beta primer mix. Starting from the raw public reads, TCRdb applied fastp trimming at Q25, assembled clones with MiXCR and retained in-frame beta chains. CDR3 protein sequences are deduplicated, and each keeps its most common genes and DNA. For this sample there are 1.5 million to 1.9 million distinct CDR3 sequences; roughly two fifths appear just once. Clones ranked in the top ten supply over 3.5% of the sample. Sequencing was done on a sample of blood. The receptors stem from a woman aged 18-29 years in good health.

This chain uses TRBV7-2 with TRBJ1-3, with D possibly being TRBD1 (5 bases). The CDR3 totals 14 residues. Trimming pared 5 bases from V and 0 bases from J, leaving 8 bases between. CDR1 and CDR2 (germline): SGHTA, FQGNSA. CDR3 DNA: TGTGCCAGCAGCGTGCAGGGCTCTGGAAACACCATATATTTT. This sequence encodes CASSVQGSGNTIYF.

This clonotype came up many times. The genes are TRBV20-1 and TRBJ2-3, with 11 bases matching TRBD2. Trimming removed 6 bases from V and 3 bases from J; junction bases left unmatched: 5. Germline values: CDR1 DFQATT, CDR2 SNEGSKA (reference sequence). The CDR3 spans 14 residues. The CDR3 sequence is CSARTSGRTDTQYF. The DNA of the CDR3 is TGCAGTGCGAGAACTAGCGGGAGAACAGATACGCAGTATTTT.

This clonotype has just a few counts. This chain's CDR3 is CASSDVTSGSYNEQFF. As DNA, the CDR3 is TGTGCCAGCAGTGACGTTACCAGCGGGAGTTACAATGAGCAGTTCTTC. The rearrangement uses TRBV25-1 and TRBJ2-1; 8 nucleotides align to TRBD2. V was pared by 3 bases and J by 4 bases, with 8 bases of the junction left unmatched. Per germline, CDR1 MGHDK and CDR2 SYGVNS. This CDR3 has 16 residues.

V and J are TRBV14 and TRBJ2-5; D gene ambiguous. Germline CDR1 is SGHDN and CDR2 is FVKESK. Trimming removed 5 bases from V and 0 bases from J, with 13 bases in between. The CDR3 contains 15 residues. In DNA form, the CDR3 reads TGTGCCAGCAGCGGTAGGGCATCGTACCAAGAGACCCAGTACTTC. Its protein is CASSGRASYQETQYF.

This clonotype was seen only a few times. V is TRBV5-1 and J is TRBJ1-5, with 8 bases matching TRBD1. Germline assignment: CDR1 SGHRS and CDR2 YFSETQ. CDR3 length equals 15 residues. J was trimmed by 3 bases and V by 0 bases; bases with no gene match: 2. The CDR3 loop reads CASSLGDRLNQPQHF. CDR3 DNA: TGCGCCAGCAGCTTGGGGGACAGGCTCAATCAGCCCCAGCATTTT.

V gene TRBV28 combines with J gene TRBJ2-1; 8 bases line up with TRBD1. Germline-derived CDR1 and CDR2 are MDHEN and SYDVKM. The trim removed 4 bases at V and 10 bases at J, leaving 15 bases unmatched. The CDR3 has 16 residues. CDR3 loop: CASSSPRTGTGDEQFF. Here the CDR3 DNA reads TGTGCCAGCAGTTCCCCTCGGACAGGGACGGGAGACGAGCAGTTCTTC.